Presented here are 6 T cell receptor beta chains from one specimen sequenced in a study of neurological immune-mediated disorders. TCRdb re-called the 5' RACE reads with MiXCR, one entry per CDR3 protein. This table holds fewer than 20,000 distinct CDR3 sequences, around 13% found once. The sequenced sample consisted of CD4+ T cells from blood. These receptor sequences come from a woman between 55 and 75 years old with HTLV-1-associated myelopathy (HAM/TSP).

This clonotype has a count of ten or more. The chain joins TRBV5-1 to TRBJ2-7; 7 nucleotides match TRBD1. The CDR3 spans 15 residues. CDR1 and CDR2 (germline): SGHRS, YFSETQ. The V gene end was trimmed by 2 bases and the J gene end by 1 base; junction bases not matched to a gene: 6. CDR3 in amino acids: CASSFGTDASYEQYF. CDR3 nucleotides: TGCGCCAGCAGCTTTGGGACAGATGCTTCCTACGAGCAGTACTTC.

This clonotype was recorded many times. The gene calls are TRBV7-2 and TRBJ2-1; 9 bases match TRBD2. The V segment lost 0 bases and the J segment 7 bases; nucleotides outside the gene matches: 4. The germline V gene encodes CDR1 SGHTA and CDR2 FQGNSA. The CDR3 contains 15 residues. The CDR3 bases are TGTGCCAGCAGCTTAGCAGCGGGGGGTCCTAATGAGCAGTTCTTC. Amino acids: CASSLAAGGPNEQFF.

This clonotype was observed many times. The V and J genes are TRBV12-3 or TRBV12-4 and TRBJ1-1; D not certain. The CDR3 covers 12 residues. Trimming took 1 base from V and 8 from J, leaving 8 bases between them. The CDR3 bases are TGTGCCAGCAGTTTAGAGAGGTACGAAGCTTTCTTT. Translation: CASSLERYEAFF.

A word on this clonotype: The DNA is omitted, as the CDR3 cannot be located on it reliably, and the CDR3 follows TCRdb's listing. This chain connects TRBV7-2 to TRBJ2-1; the table's D call TRBD1 went unverified against the DNA. CDR1 and CDR2 (germline): SGHTA, FQGNSA. The CDR3 totals 20 residues, both ends included. The CDR3 sequence: CASSFYICSAFNRVYNEQFF.

This clonotype was counted at least ten times. This chain joins TRBV20-1 and TRBJ2-2; D may be TRBD1 (5 bases). The germline CDR1 and CDR2 sequences are DFQATT and SNEGSKA (reference sequence). The CDR3 covers 14 residues. V was shortened by 1 base and J by 5 bases, with 11 bases between the two germline ends. Written as DNA, the CDR3 is TGCAGTGCTAGAGTAGGGGTAGGGACCGGGGAGCTGTTTTTT. It yields the protein CSARVGVGTGELFF.

This clonotype has at least ten counts. The rearrangement links TRBV18 to TRBJ1-1; TRBD1 matches at 9 bases. V gave up 5 bases and J gave up 5 bases; unmatched junction bases: 3. Germline CDR1 is KGHSH and CDR2 is LQKENI. This CDR3 is built from 13 residues. This chain's CDR3 is CASSSDRGTEAFF. CDR3 nucleotides: TGTGCCAGCTCATCGGACAGGGGAACTGAAGCTTTCTTT.